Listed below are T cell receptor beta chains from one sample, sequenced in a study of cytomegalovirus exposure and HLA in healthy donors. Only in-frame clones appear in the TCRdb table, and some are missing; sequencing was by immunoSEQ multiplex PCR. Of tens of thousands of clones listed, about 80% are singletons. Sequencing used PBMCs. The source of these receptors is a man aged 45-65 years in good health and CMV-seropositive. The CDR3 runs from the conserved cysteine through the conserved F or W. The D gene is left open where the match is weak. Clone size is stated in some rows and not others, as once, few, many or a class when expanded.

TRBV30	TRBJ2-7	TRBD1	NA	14	CAWHPGTGLYEQYF	TGTGCCTGGCACCCCGGGACAGGGTTGTACGAGCAGTACTTC
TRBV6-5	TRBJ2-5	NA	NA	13	CASSEWGLETQYF	TGTGCCAGCAGTGAATGGGGGCTGGAGACCCAGTACTTC
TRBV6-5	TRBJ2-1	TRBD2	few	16	CASSWSSGSIGNEQFF	TGTGCCAGCAGTTGGTCTAGCGGGAGTATTGGCAATGAGCAGTTCTTC
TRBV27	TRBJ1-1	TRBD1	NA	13	CASSGPDRGPTFF	TGTGCCAGCAGTGGCCCGGACAGGGGGCCAACTTTCTTT
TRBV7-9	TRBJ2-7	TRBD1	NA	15	CASSPGTGDGYEQYF	TGTGCCAGCAGCCCAGGGACAGGGGATGGCTACGAGCAGTACTTC
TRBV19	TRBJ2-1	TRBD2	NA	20	CASSTYVRSGGLSSYNEQFF	TGTGCCAGTAGTACCTACGTAAGGAGCGGGGGCCTTAGCTCCTACAATGAGCAGTTCTTC
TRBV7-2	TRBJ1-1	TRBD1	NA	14	CASSINRQGYEAFF	TGTGCCAGCAGTATAAATCGACAGGGATATGAAGCTTTCTTT
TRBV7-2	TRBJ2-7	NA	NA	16	CASSLAWGVRSVEQYF	TGTGCCAGCAGCTTAGCCTGGGGGGTTCGCTCGGTCGAGCAGTACTTC
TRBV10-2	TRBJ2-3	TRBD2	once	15	CASSEGTSGTGTQYF	TGCGCCAGCAGTGAGGGGACTAGCGGGACGGGCACGCAGTATTTT
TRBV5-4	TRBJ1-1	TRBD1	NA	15	CASSPRGLPSTEAFF	TGTGCCAGCAGCCCCAGGGGGCTGCCGAGTACTGAAGCTTTCTTT
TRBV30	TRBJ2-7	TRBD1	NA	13	CACSEDRAYEQYF	TGTGCCTGCAGCGAGGACAGGGCCTACGAGCAGTACTTC
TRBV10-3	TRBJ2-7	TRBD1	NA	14	CAIGATGAIGEQYF	TGTGCCATCGGGGCGACAGGGGCCATCGGCGAGCAGTACTTC
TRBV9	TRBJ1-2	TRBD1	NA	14	CASSRDRVVYGYTF	TGTGCCAGCAGCCGGGACAGGGTCGTCTATGGCTACACCTTC
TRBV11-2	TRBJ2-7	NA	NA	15	CASSLGAGHSYEQYF	TGTGCCAGCAGCTTAGGGGCGGGCCACTCCTACGAGCAGTACTTC
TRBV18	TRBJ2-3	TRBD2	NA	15	CASSPTIGRADTQYF	TGTGCCAGCTCACCCACTATAGGGAGGGCAGATACGCAGTATTTT
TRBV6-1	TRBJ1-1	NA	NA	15	CASSSQGAMNTEAFF	TGTGCCAGCAGTTCACAAGGGGCGATGAACACTGAAGCTTTCTTT
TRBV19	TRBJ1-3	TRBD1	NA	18	CASTSDRGRFSSGNTIYF	TGTGCCAGTACTTCCGACAGGGGTCGCTTCTCTTCGGGAAACACCATATATTTT
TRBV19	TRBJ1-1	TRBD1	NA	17	CASSIRDRGLRNTEAFF	TGTGCCAGTAGTATACGAGACAGGGGGCTTCGGAACACTGAAGCTTTCTTT
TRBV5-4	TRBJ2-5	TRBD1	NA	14	CASSPRTGKETQYF	TGTGCCAGCAGCCCTAGGACAGGGAAAGAGACCCAGTACTTC
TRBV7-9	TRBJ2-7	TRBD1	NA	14	CASSSGGQGYEQYF	TGTGCCAGCAGCTCAGGGGGACAGGGTTACGAGCAGTACTTC
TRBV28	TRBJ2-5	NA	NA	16	CASSGAGAVLQETQYF	TGTGCCAGCAGTGGCGCAGGGGCCGTACTCCAAGAGACCCAGTACTTC
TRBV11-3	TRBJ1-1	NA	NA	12	CASSSRGTEAFF	TGTGCCAGCAGCTCCCGAGGAACTGAAGCTTTCTTT
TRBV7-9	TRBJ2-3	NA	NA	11	CASSPGSAQYF	TGTGCCAGCAGCCCCGGGTCGGCGCAGTATTTT
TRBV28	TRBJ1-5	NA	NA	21	CASSLQTTGPTYRLSNQPQHF	TGTGCCAGCAGTTTACAGACTACCGGGCCGACCTACCGTTTGAGCAATCAGCCCCAGCATTTT
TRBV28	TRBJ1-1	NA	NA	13	CASSLGLPTEAFF	TGTGCCAGCAGTTTAGGGCTCCCCACTGAAGCTTTCTTT
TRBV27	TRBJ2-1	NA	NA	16	CASSPAIPRRGDEQFF	TGTGCCAGCAGCCCAGCGATACCGCGGAGGGGCGATGAGCAGTTCTTC
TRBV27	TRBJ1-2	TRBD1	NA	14	CASSSGTGGRGYTF	TGTGCCAGCAGTTCTGGGACAGGGGGCCGTGGCTACACCTTC
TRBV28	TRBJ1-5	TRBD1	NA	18	CASRSFAGGALGNQPQHF	TGTGCCAGCAGGAGCTTCGCAGGGGGCGCTTTGGGCAATCAGCCCCAGCATTTT
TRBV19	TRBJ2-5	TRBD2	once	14	CASSRREVQETQYF	TGTGCCAGTAGTCGGCGGGAGGTCCAAGAGACCCAGTACTTC
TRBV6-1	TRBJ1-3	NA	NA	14	CASGRGGPGNTIYF	TGTGCCAGCGGACGGGGGGGGCCTGGAAACACCATATATTTT
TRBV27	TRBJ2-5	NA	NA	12	CASRPSGKTQYF	TGTGCCAGCAGGCCCTCAGGGAAGACCCAGTACTTC
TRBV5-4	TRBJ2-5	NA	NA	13	CASSQRGQETQYF	TGTGCCAGCAGTCAACGGGGCCAAGAGACCCAGTACTTC
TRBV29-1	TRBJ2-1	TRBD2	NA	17	CSSQRGAGGPGYNEQFF	TGCAGCTCCCAGAGGGGGGCGGGAGGGCCAGGATACAATGAGCAGTTCTTC
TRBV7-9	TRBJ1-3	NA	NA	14	CASSLVEYGNTIYF	TGTGCCAGCAGCTTAGTGGAGTATGGAAACACCATATATTTT
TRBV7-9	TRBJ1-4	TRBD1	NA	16	CASRPTGGGSNEKLFF	TGTGCCAGCAGACCGACAGGGGGCGGGTCTAATGAAAAACTGTTTTTT
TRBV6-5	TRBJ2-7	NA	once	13	CASSYGGPYEQYF	TGTGCCAGCAGTTACGGAGGGCCCTACGAGCAGTACTTC
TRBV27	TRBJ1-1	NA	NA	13	CASSLVQGSEAFF	TGTGCCAGCAGTTTAGTCCAGGGCTCTGAAGCTTTCTTT
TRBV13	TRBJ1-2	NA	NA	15	CASSLLGRADYGYTF	TGTGCCAGCAGCTTATTGGGCAGAGCGGACTATGGCTACACCTTC
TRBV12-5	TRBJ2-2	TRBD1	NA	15	CASGQRQGETGELFF	TGTGCTAGTGGTCAGAGACAGGGAGAAACCGGGGAGCTGTTTTTT
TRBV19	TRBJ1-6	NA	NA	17	CASTPGEGLRMTSPLHF	TGTGCCAGTACCCCCGGAGAGGGTCTGAGGATGACGTCACCCCTCCACTTT
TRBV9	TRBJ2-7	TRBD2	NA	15	CASSVGTSGGYEQYF	TGTGCCAGCAGCGTTGGGACTAGCGGAGGTTACGAGCAGTACTTC
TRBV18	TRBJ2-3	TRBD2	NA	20	CASSPQAPRVAGARTDTQYF	TGTGCCAGCTCACCCCAAGCTCCCCGGGTAGCGGGAGCCCGCACAGATACGCAGTATTTT
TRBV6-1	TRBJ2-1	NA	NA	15	CASPGGLTTSSEQFF	TGTGCCAGCCCCGGGGGGCTTACTACATCCAGTGAGCAGTTCTTC
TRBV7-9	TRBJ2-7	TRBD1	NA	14	CASSFGDRSYEQYF	TGTGCCAGCAGCTTCGGGGACAGGTCCTACGAGCAGTACTTC
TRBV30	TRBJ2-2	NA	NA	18	CAWTIQLERRSNTGELFF	TGTGCCTGGACGATCCAATTGGAGCGGAGGTCGAACACCGGGGAGCTGTTTTTT
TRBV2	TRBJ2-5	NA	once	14	CASTLGRVQETQYF	TGTGCCAGCACCCTTGGTCGGGTCCAAGAGACCCAGTACTTC
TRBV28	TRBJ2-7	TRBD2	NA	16	CASSPLGLAVTYEQYF	TGTGCCAGCAGTCCTCTCGGACTAGCGGTAACCTACGAGCAGTACTTC
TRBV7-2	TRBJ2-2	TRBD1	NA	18	CASSARDRGPLNTGELFF	TGTGCCAGCAGCGCCCGGGACAGGGGGCCTTTGAACACCGGGGAGCTGTTTTTT
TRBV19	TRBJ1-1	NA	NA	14	CASRTGHLNTEAFF	TGTGCCAGTAGGACGGGACACCTGAACACTGAAGCTTTCTTT
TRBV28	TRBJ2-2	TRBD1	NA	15	CACRPGQVRNGELFF	TGTGCCTGCCGCCCGGGACAGGTCCGAAACGGGGAGCTGTTTTTT
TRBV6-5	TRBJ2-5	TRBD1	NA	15	CASSSLGQGAKTQYF	TGTGCCAGCAGTTCCCTGGGACAGGGGGCCAAGACCCAGTACTTC
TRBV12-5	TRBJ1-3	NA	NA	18	CASGLVIGGHLSGNTIYF	TGTGCTAGTGGTTTGGTGATCGGGGGGCACCTCTCTGGAAACACCATATATTTT
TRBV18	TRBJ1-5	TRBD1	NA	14	CASNRDRVNQPQHF	TGTGCCAGCAACAGGGACAGAGTCAATCAGCCCCAGCATTTT
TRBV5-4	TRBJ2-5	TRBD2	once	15	CASSGGDWYQETQYF	TGTGCCAGCAGCGGGGGGGACTGGTACCAAGAGACCCAGTACTTC
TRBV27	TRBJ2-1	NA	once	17	CASSFESTGTSYNEQFF	TGTGCCAGCAGTTTTGAATCTACCGGGACATCCTACAATGAGCAGTTCTTC
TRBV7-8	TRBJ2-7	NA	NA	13	CASSLTFGYEQYF	TGTGCCAGCAGCCTAACCTTTGGTTACGAGCAGTACTTC
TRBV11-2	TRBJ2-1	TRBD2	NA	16	CASRRASGRAYNEQFF	TGTGCCAGCAGAAGAGCTAGCGGGAGGGCTTACAATGAGCAGTTCTTC
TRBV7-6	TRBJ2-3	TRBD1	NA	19	CASSYGRPRTGLATDTQYF	TGTGCCAGCAGCTATGGACGTCCTAGGACAGGGTTGGCCACAGATACGCAGTATTTT
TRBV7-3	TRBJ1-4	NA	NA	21	CSSSLQGVFWWTLKTNEKLFF	TGTTCCAGCAGCTTACAGGGCGTTTTTTGGTGGACGTTGAAAACTAATGAAAAACTGTTTTTT
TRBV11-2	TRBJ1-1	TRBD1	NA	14	CASSLPRQGTEAFF	TGTGCCAGCAGCTTACCCAGACAGGGCACTGAAGCTTTCTTT